This record covers a single T cell receptor beta chain. What it recognizes is unknown. The source of the sample is a study of graft-versus-host responses after intestinal transplantation. The repertoire was sequenced with immunoSEQ multiplex PCR; TCRdb's copy has only in-frame clones and lacks some. Of around 64,000 clones listed, almost 95% were seen once; the top ten hold 0.38%. Germline trimming cut 6 bases from V and 7 bases from J; bases unmatched to any gene: 5. Germline CDR1 and CDR2: MNHEY and SVGAGI. The CDR3 is made up of 12 amino acids. The specimen was unstimulated CD4+ T cells sorted from spleen or lymph node cells, collected before transplant. The rearrangement uses TRBV6-5 and TRBJ2-7, with 8 bases lining up with TRBD2. The TCR originated in a human donor who was the organ donor for an intestinal transplant. The CDR3 loop reads CASSPSGREQYF. In DNA form, the CDR3 reads TGTGCCAGCAGCCCGAGCGGGAGAGAGCAGTACTTC.